These 26 T cell receptor beta chains came from one sample sequenced in a study of T cell responses to AZD1222 COVID-19 vaccine. Method: immunoSEQ multiplex PCR; TCRdb's copy keeps in-frame clones and lacks some. This table holds about 130,000 clones, over 85% found once. The material was peripheral blood, obtained on day 0 of AZD1222 vaccination. The receptors originated from an adult in good health.

The CDR3 reads CASSFGSAGGGVTNEKLFF. CDR3 DNA: TGTGCCAGCAGCTTCGGGTCGGCAGGGGGCGGGGTAACTAATGAAAAACTGTTTTTT. This chain uses TRBV7-6 with TRBJ1-4; the match to TRBD1 covers 8 bases. V was clipped by 3 bases and J by 1 base; unmatched bases: 13. This CDR3 has 19 amino acids. Germline lookup yields CDR1 SGHVS and CDR2 FNYEAQ.

This chain joins TRBV6-5 and TRBJ1-2; D is ambiguous. V was cut by 4 bases and J by 5 bases, with 14 bases left in between. There are 14 residues in the CDR3. CDR1 and CDR2 (germline): MNHEY, SVGAGI. CDR3 protein: CASSFLGQGYGYTF. The CDR3 bases are TGTGCCAGCAGTTTTTTAGGGCAAGGGTATGGCTACACCTTC.

The V call is TRBV2, the J call TRBJ1-2, with D possibly being TRBD1 (6 bases). The CDR3 runs to 13 residues. CDR1 is SNHLY, CDR2 FYNNEI, per germline. Trimming took off 7 bases at V and 2 bases at J, with 11 bases between the two ends. The CDR3 protein is CASIPQGNYGYTF. CDR3 in DNA: TGTGCCAGCATCCCGCAGGGGAACTATGGCTACACCTTC.

J is TRBJ1-5 and V is TRBV6-5; D is unresolved. The CDR3 extends over 14 amino acids. Trimming took off 3 bases at V and 0 bases at J, with 6 bases between the two ends. The germline CDR1 and CDR2 sequences are MNHEY and SVGAGI. DNA of the CDR3: TGTGCCAGCAGTTATAAAGCTAGCAATCAGCCCCAGCATTTT. It codes for CASSYKASNQPQHF.

The chain is built from TRBV10-3 and TRBJ1-1, with no clear D. CDR1 is ENHRY and CDR2 is SYGVKD in the germline V gene. The CDR3 spans 13 residues. With 8 bases removed from V and 1 base from J, the gap between germline ends came to 11 bases. The CDR3 reads CAIHGFGNTEAFF. CDR3 bases: TGTGCCATCCATGGGTTTGGGAACACTGAAGCTTTCTTT.

In its sample, this clone was seen once. The rearrangement uses TRBV2 and TRBJ1-5, with TRBD1 matching 9 bases. V lost 6 bases and J lost 5; bases outside the gene matches: 8. The germline gives CDR1 SNHLY, CDR2 FYNNEI. This CDR3 is 15 amino acids long. The CDR3 coding sequence is TGTGCCAGCAGGACCGGACAGGGGCGACATCAGCCCCAGCATTTT. The encoded protein is CASRTGQGRHQPQHF.

The rearrangement links TRBV10-3 to TRBJ1-2, with TRBD1 matching over 8 bases. V lost 0 bases to trimming and J lost 7 bases; unmatched junction nucleotides: 10. The CDR3 has 16 amino acids. Germline CDR1 is ENHRY and CDR2 is SYGVKD. The CDR3 DNA follows: TGTGCCATCAGTGAGTCAAAAGGGACAGGAGGGGGTGGCTACACCTTC. Its protein is CAISESKGTGGGGYTF.

The rearrangement links TRBV19 to TRBJ1-5, with D tentatively TRBD1 (6 bases). Trimming stripped 4 bases from V and 5 bases from J, with 18 bases between. The CDR3 sequence is 16 residues long. The germline CDR1 and CDR2 sequences are LNHDA and SQIVND (reference sequence). The CDR3 region is CASSTSWGAPDQPQHF. The CDR3 nucleotides read TGTGCCAGTAGTACATCCTGGGGGGCGCCCGATCAGCCCCAGCATTTT.

The chain joins TRBV6-4 to TRBJ2-3, with 10 bases matching TRBD2. Unmatched junction bases numbered 8, after V lost 6 bases and J lost 5 bases. CDR1 and CDR2 from the germline V gene are MRHNA and SNTAGT. The CDR3 spans 15 residues. CDR3 bases: TGTGCCAGCAGCCCAGCTAGCGGGGGTGGAGATACGCAGTATTTT. Translation gives CASSPASGGGDTQYF.

The J gene is TRBJ1-4, the V gene TRBV10-2; D ambiguous. Germline values: CDR1 WSHSY, CDR2 SAAADI. CDR3 length: 15 amino acids. Trimming stripped 3 bases from V and 8 bases from J, with 16 bases between. CDR3 sequence reads: CASSDLGKADEKLFF. CDR3 DNA: TGCGCCAGCAGTGACTTGGGTAAGGCGGACGAAAAACTGTTTTTT.

The V call is TRBV7-3, the J call TRBJ1-2; D might be TRBD1 (6 bases). Germline CDR1 reads SGHTA; CDR2 reads FQGTGA. V was shortened by 2 bases and J by 0 bases, with 13 bases between the two germline ends. The CDR3 sequence is 16 residues long. The CDR3 DNA reads as TGTGCCAGCAGCTTACAGGGGAAGAGGACTAACTATGGCTACACCTTC. Protein product: CASSLQGKRTNYGYTF. Filled out from reference TRBV7-3 and TRBJ1-2, the complete variable domain reads GAGVSQTPSNKVTEKGKYVELRCDPISGHTALYWYRQSLGQGPEFLIYFQGTGAADDSGLPNDRFFAVRPEGSVSTLKIQRTERGDSAVYLCASSLQGKRTNYGYTFGSGTRLTVV.

The chain uses TRBV18 and TRBJ1-2; D may be TRBD1 (5 bases). The CDR3 is 13 amino acids. CDR1 and CDR2 from the germline V gene are KGHSH and LQKENI. Trimming took off 1 base at V and 8 bases at J, with 11 bases between the two ends. CDR3 in amino acids: CASSPQGQKGYTF. As DNA, the CDR3 is TGTGCCAGCTCACCACAGGGGCAGAAAGGCTACACCTTC.

This rearrangement joins TRBV29-1 to TRBJ1-1; D is undetermined. Germline CDR1 is SQVTM and CDR2 is ANQGSEA. Trimming took 8 bases from V and 5 from J, leaving 27 bases between them. The CDR3 contains 16 residues. CDR3 nucleotide sequence: TGCAGCCCCACGGCGCCCGGACTACCTGGAACAACTGAAGCTTTCTTT. Amino acid sequence: CSPTAPGLPGTTEAFF. Based on the CDR3 plus reference TRBV29-1 and TRBJ1-1, the full variable domain is SAVISQKPSRDICQRGTSLTIQCQVDSQVTMMFWYRQQPGQSLTLIATANQGSEATYESGFVIDKFPISRPNLTFSTLTVSNMSPEDSSIYLCSPTAPGLPGTTEAFFGQGTRLTVV.

V usage is TRBV10-1 and J usage is TRBJ1-5, with D perhaps TRBD1 (5 bases). Trimming took 4 bases from V and 1 from J, leaving 11 bases between them. CDR3 length: 15 residues. Germline V gives CDR1 WNHNN, CDR2 SYGVQD (reference sequence). Here the CDR3 reads CASSAFQGSNQPQHF. The CDR3 nucleotides read TGCGCCAGCAGTGCTTTTCAGGGCAGCAATCAGCCCCAGCATTTT.

This rearrangement joins TRBV28 to TRBJ1-2; D perhaps matches TRBD1 (6 bases). Trimming pared 2 bases from V and 8 bases from J, leaving 15 bases between. The CDR3 extends over 14 amino acids. Germline-derived CDR1 and CDR2 are MDHEN and SYDVKM. CDR3 nucleotides: TGTGCCAGCAGTTTACAGGGGCTGACGTACGGCTACACCTTC. Translation: CASSLQGLTYGYTF.

The J gene is TRBJ1-2, the V gene TRBV7-9; the match to TRBD1 covers 7 bases. The CDR3 totals 13 residues. Germline V lookup: CDR1 SEHNR, CDR2 FQNEAQ (reference sequence). The V segment lost 5 bases and the J segment 6 bases; nucleotides outside the gene matches: 6. CDR3 region: CASSITGADGYTF. The CDR3 nucleotides are TGTGCCAGCAGCATCACAGGGGCGGATGGCTACACCTTC.

The V and J genes are TRBV28 and TRBJ1-3, with D maybe TRBD1 (6 bases). V shed 11 bases and J shed 3 bases, with 14 bases lying between them. CDR3 size: 13 residues. Germline CDR1 is MDHEN and CDR2 is SYDVKM. The CDR3 DNA follows: TGTGCCCCCGAAAACAGGGATGGAAACACCATATATTTT. Protein product: CAPENRDGNTIYF.

This rearrangement joins TRBV12-3 or TRBV12-4 to TRBJ1-4; D gene uncertain. The V gene lost 6 bases and the J gene lost 7 bases, with 9 bases spanning the gap. CDR3 length: 12 amino acids. CDR3 amino acids: CASSTRPEKLFF. CDR3 DNA sequence: TGTGCCAGCAGCACACGCCCTGAAAAACTGTTTTTT.

The chain couples TRBV5-4 to TRBJ2-3; possibly TRBD1 or TRBD2 for D (5 bases each). The V and J ends lost 3 bases and 0 bases respectively, with 14 bases between them. The germline V gene encodes CDR1 SGHNT and CDR2 YYREEE (reference sequence). The CDR3 has 16 amino acids. The CDR3 spells CASSSPGTASTDTQYF. Here the CDR3 DNA reads TGTGCCAGCAGCTCCCCCGGGACGGCTAGCACAGATACGCAGTATTTT.

The rearrangement links TRBV6-5 to TRBJ1-1; D call uncertain. The CDR3 consists of 13 residues. Trimming pared 7 bases from V and 7 bases from J, leaving 16 bases between. Germline values: CDR1 MNHEY, CDR2 SVGAGI. The CDR3 nucleotides are TGTGCCAGCACGGCCAAAACCTGGAGTGAAGCTTTCTTT. Protein sequence: CASTAKTWSEAFF.

The J gene is TRBJ1-4, the V gene TRBV4-1; D is ambiguous. The CDR3 is 13 amino acids. V was cut by 2 bases and J by 7 bases, with 8 bases left in between. Per germline, CDR1 MGHRA and CDR2 YSYEKL. The CDR3 sequence is CASSQLIVEKLFF. CDR3 coding DNA: TGCGCCAGCAGCCAATTAATCGTTGAAAAACTGTTTTTT.

The V and J genes are TRBV19 and TRBJ1-5; D perhaps matches TRBD1 (6 bases). V lost 7 bases and J lost 9, with 16 bases in between. The germline gives CDR1 LNHDA, CDR2 SQIVND (reference sequence). The CDR3 has 13 residues. The CDR3 nucleotides read TGTGCCAGTATTGGCGGGGGGCAGCCGCCCCAGCATTTT. Its protein is CASIGGGQPPQHF.

This sequence joins TRBV11-2 and TRBJ1-4; D unclear. The ends were cut back, 0 bases at V and 2 bases at J, with 4 bases in the middle. This CDR3 has 14 amino acids. Germline values: CDR1 SGHAT, CDR2 FQNNGV. The CDR3 region is CASSLDGTNEKLFF. For the CDR3, the DNA is TGTGCCAGCAGCTTAGACGGCACTAATGAAAAACTGTTTTTT.

The rearrangement uses TRBV3-1 (or the pseudogene TRBV3-2) and TRBJ1-1, with 7 bases lining up with TRBD1. This CDR3 is built from 14 residues. Germline CDR1 and CDR2: LGHDT and YNNKEL (reference sequence). The junction had 9 bases not matched to a gene; V was cut back by 6 bases and J by 5 bases. CDR3 sequence: CASSPNQGGTEAFF. DNA for the CDR3: TGTGCCAGCAGTCCGAACCAGGGGGGAACTGAAGCTTTCTTT.

This clone has only a few counts. The gene calls are TRBV11-2 and TRBJ2-3; D is ambiguous. This CDR3 is 12 amino acids long. The V end was cut by 5 bases, the J end by 11 bases, with 14 bases between. Germline values: CDR1 SGHAT, CDR2 FQNNGV. CDR3 in amino acids: CASSPPEPEQYF. CDR3 DNA: TGTGCCAGCAGCCCCCCGGAGCCCGAGCAGTATTTT.

The chain combines TRBV9 with TRBJ2-1; D tentatively reads TRBD1 or TRBD2 (5 bases each). The CDR3 consists of 14 residues. CDR1 is SGDLS and CDR2 is YYNGEE in the germline V gene. Between the trimmed V and J ends, which lost 3 bases and 8 bases, there was a span of 15 bases. The CDR3 loop reads CASSAGDPGHEQFF. CDR3 coding DNA: TGTGCCAGCAGCGCCGGGGACCCGGGTCATGAGCAGTTCTTC.